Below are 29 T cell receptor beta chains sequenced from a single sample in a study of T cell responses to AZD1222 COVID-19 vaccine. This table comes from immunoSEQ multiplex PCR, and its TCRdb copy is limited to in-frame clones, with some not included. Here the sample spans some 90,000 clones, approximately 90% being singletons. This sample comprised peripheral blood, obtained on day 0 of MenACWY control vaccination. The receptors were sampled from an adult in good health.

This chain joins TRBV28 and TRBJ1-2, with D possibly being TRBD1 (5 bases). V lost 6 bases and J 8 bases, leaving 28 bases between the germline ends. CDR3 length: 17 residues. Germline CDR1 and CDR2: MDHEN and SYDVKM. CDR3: CASRIDDRDEVSGGYTF. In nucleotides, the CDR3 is TGTGCCAGCAGGATTGACGACCGGGACGAGGTTTCGGGCGGCTACACCTTC.

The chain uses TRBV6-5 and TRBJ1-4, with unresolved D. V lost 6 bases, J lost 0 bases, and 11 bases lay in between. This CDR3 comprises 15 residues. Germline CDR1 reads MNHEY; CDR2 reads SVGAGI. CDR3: CASRGRTSTNEKLFF. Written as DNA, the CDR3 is TGTGCCAGCAGGGGAAGGACTTCAACTAATGAAAAACTGTTTTTT.

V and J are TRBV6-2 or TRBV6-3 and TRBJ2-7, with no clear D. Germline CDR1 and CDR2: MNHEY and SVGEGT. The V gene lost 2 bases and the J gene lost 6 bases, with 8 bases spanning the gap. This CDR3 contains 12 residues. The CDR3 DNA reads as TGTGCCAGCAGTTACCCCGACATCGAGCAGTACTTC. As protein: CASSYPDIEQYF.

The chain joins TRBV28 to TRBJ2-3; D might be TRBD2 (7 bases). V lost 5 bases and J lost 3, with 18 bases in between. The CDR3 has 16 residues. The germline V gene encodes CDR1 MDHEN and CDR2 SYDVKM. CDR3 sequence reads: CASSPAGARGTDTQYF. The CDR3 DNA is TGTGCCAGCAGTCCCGCGGGGGCCCGCGGGACAGATACGCAGTATTTT.

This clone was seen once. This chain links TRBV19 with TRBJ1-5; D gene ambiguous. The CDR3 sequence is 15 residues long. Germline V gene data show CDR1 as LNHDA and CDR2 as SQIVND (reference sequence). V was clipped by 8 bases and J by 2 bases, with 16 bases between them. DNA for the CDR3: TGTGCCAGTGGGAATATACTCCCGGGCAATCAGCCCCAGCATTTT. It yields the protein CASGNILPGNQPQHF.

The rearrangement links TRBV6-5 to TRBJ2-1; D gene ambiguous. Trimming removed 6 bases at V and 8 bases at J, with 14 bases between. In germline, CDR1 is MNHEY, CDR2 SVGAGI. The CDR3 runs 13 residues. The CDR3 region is CASSPGRKDEQFF. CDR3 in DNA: TGTGCCAGCAGCCCCGGCCGTAAGGATGAGCAGTTCTTC.

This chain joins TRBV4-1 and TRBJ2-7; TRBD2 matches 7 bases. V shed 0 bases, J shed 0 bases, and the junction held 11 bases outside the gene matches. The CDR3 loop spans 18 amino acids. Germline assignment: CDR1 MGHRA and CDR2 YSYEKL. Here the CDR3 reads CASSQDRTSAIDSYEQYF. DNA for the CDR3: TGCGCCAGCAGCCAAGATAGAACTAGCGCGATCGACTCCTACGAGCAGTACTTC.

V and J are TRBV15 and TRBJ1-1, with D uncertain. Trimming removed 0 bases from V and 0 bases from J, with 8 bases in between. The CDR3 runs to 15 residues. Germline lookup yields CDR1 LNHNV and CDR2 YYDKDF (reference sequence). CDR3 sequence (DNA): TGTGCCACCAGCAGAGAGAGTGGGATGAACACTGAAGCTTTCTTT. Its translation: CATSRESGMNTEAFF.

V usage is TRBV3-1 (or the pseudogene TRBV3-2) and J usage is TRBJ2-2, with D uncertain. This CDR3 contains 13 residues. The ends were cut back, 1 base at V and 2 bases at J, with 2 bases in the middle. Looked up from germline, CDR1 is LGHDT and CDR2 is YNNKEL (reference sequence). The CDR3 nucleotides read TGTGCCAGCAGCCAAGGCAACACCGGGGAGCTGTTTTTT. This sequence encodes CASSQGNTGELFF.

The CDR3 DNA reads TGTGCCACCACGGGAGGGAGCTCCTACGAGCAGTACTTC. This sequence encodes CATTGGSSYEQYF. The V and J genes are TRBV10-3 and TRBJ2-7; 8 positions agree with TRBD2. Germline CDR1 and CDR2: ENHRY and SYGVKD. The J segment lost 0 bases and the V segment lost 10 bases, leaving 5 bases of the junction unmatched. The CDR3 is 13 residues long.

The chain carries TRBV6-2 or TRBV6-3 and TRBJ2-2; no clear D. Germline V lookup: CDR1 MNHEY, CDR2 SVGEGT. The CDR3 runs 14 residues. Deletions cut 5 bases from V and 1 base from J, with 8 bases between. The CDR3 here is CASSIGQNTGELFF. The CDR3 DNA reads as TGTGCCAGCAGTATAGGGCAGAACACCGGGGAGCTGTTTTTT.

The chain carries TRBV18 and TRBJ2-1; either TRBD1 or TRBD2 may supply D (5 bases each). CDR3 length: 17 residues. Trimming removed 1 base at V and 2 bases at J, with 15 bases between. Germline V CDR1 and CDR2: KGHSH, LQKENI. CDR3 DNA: TGTGCCAGCTCACCACTTCATGGGGGTTCGACCTACAATGAGCAGTTCTTC. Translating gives CASSPLHGGSTYNEQFF.

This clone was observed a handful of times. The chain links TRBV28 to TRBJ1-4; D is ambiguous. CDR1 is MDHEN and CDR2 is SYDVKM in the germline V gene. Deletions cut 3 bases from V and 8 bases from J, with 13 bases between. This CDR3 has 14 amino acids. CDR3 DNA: TGTGCCAGCAGTTTCTACTCAATGGGAGAAAAACTGTTTTTT. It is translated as CASSFYSMGEKLFF.

The CDR3 protein is CASSQDQSDYNEQFF. CDR3 DNA: TGCGCCAGCAGCCAAGATCAAAGTGACTACAATGAGCAGTTCTTC. The V call is TRBV4-3, the J call TRBJ2-1; D uncertain. CDR3 size: 15 residues. The germline gives CDR1 LGHNA, CDR2 YSLEER. V dropped 0 bases and J dropped 3 bases, with 9 bases sitting between them.

CDR3 in DNA: TGTGCCAGCAGTCTACACAGGGCCGGCAATCAGCCCCAGCATTTT. Amino acids: CASSLHRAGNQPQHF. This rearrangement joins TRBV6-2 or TRBV6-3 to TRBJ1-5; TRBD1 might be the D (6 bases). Germline V lookup: CDR1 MNHEY, CDR2 SVGEGT. The length of the CDR3 is 15 residues. V was pared by 5 bases and J by 2 bases, with 13 bases between.

The CDR3 protein is CASSFPPVAGDKDTQYF. CDR3 DNA sequence: TGTGCCAGCAGCTTCCCCCCGGTGGCGGGAGATAAAGATACGCAGTATTTT. The chain uses TRBV7-9 and TRBJ2-3, with 7 positions matching TRBD2. CDR1 is SEHNR, CDR2 FQNEAQ, per germline (reference sequence). The J segment lost 5 bases and the V segment lost 3 bases, leaving 14 bases of the junction unmatched. The CDR3 spans 17 residues.

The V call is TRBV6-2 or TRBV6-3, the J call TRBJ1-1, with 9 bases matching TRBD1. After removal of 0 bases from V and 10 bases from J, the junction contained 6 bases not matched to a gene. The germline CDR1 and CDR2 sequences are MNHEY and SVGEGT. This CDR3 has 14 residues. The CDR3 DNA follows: TGTGCCAGCAGTTACTCCGGGACAGGGACCGCAGCTTTCTTT. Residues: CASSYSGTGTAAFF.

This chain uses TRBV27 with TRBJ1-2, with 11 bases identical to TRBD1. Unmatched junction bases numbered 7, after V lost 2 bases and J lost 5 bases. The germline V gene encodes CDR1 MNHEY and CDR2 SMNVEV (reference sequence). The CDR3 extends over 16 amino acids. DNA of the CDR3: TGTGCCAGCAGTTTAAGGGGACAGGGGGTCGGGTATGGCTACACCTTC. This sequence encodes CASSLRGQGVGYGYTF.

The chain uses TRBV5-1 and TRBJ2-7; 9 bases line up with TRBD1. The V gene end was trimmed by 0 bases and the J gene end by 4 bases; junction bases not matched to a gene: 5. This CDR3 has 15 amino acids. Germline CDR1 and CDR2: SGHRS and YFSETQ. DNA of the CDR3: TGCGCCAGCAGCTTGGGGGGGACAGGGAAGTACGAGCAGTACTTC. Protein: CASSLGGTGKYEQYF.

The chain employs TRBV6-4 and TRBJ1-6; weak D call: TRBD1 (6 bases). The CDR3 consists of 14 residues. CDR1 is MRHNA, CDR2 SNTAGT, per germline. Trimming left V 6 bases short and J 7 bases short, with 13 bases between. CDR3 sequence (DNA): TGTGCCAGCAGCCACAGGGTCGGCAATTCACCCCTCCACTTT. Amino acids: CASSHRVGNSPLHF.

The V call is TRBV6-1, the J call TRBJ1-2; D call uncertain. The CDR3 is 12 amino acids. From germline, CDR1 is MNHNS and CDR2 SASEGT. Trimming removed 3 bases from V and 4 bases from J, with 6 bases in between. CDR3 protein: CASSDGSYGYTF. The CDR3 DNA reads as TGTGCCAGCAGTGACGGGTCCTATGGCTACACCTTC.

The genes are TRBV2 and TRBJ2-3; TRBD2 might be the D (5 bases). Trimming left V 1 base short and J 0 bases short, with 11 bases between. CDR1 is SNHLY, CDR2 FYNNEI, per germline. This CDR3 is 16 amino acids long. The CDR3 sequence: CASSEGRLISTDTQYF. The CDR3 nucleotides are TGTGCCAGCAGTGAAGGCAGACTAATTAGCACAGATACGCAGTATTTT.

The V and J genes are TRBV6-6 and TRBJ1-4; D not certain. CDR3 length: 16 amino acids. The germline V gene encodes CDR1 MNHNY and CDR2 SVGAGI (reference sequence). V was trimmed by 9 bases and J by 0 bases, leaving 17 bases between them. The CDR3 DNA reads TGTGCCAGTGGGGTGGAGGGATTTGCAACTAATGAAAAACTGTTTTTT. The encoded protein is CASGVEGFATNEKLFF.

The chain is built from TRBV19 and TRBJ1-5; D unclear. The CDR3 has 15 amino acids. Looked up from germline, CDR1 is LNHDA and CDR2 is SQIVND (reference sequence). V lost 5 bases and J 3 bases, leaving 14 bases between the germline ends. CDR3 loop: CASSRRVGFNQPQHF. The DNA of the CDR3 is TGTGCCAGTAGTCGGCGAGTCGGTTTCAATCAGCCCCAGCATTTT.

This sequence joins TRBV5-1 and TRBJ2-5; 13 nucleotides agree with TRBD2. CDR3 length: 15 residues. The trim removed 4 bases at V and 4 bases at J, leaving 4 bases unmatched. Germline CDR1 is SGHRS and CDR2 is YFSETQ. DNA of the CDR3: TGCGCCAGCAGCCTCGGACTAGCGGGAGCAGAGACCCAGTACTTC. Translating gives CASSLGLAGAETQYF.

The CDR3 nucleotides are TGTGCCAGCAGCCCCGAGGGGGGGTTTGCCAAAAACATTCAGTACTTC. Its protein product is CASSPEGGFAKNIQYF. This sequence joins TRBV7-6 and TRBJ2-4; D might be TRBD2 (7 bases). The CDR3 consists of 16 residues. V lost 5 bases and J 1 base, leaving 15 bases between the germline ends. CDR1 and CDR2 from the germline V gene are SGHVS and FNYEAQ. Complete variable domain (other parts from reference TRBV7-6 and TRBJ2-4): GAGVSQSPRYKVTKRGQDVALRCDPISGHVSLYWYRQALGQGPEFLTYFNYEAQQDKSGLPNDRFSAERPEGSISTLTIQRTEQRDSAMYRCASSPEGGFAKNIQYFGAGTRLSVL.

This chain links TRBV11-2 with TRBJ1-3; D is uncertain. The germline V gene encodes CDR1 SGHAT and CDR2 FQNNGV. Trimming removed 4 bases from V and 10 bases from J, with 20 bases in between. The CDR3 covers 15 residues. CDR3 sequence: CASSSTLRRSPTIYF. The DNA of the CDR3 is TGTGCCAGCAGCTCCACACTTAGGCGCTCTCCAACCATATATTTT.

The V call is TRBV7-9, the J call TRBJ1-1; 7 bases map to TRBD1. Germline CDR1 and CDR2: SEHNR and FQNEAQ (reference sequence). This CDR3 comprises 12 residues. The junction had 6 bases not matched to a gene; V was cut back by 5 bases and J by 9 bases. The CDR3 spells CASSQGQSQAFF. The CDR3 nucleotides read TGTGCCAGCAGCCAGGGACAGTCGCAAGCTTTCTTT. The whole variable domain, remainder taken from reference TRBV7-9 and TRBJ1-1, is DTGVSQNPRHKITKRGQNVTFRCDPISEHNRLYWYRQTLGQGPEFLTYFQNEAQLEKSRLLSDRFSAERPKGSFSTLEIQRTEQGDSAMYLCASSQGQSQAFFGQGTRLTVV.

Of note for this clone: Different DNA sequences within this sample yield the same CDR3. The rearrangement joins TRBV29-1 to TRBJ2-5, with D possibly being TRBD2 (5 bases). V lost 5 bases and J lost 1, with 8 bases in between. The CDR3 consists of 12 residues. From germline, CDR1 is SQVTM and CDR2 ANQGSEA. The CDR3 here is CSVRSGQETQYF. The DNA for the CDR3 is TGCAGCGTTAGAAGCGGCCAAGAGACCCAGTACTTC.